The next 28 T cell receptor beta chains were all read from a single sample in a study of T-cell memory formation after mild COVID-19. TCRdb called the 5' RACE reads again in MiXCR, with one record for every CDR3 protein. The sample has roughly 190,000 distinct CDR3 sequences; 27% are singletons. The sequenced sample was PBMCs or a T cell subset sorted from them (not recorded which). These receptors were taken from an adult woman who had mild COVID-19 (a few samples of this study predate the infection). Cell type and time point are not known.

This sequence joins TRBV14 and TRBJ2-7, with a tentative D call TRBD2 (6 bases). Germline V gives CDR1 SGHDN, CDR2 FVKESK. This CDR3 region has 15 residues. The germline V and J ends were trimmed by 5 bases and 6 bases, with 20 bases remaining between them. CDR3 loop: CASSGPGLAFREQYF. CDR3 DNA: TGTGCCAGCAGCGGCCCGGGACTGGCTTTTCGCGAGCAGTACTTC. The whole variable domain, filled in from reference TRBV14 and TRBJ2-7, reads EAGVTQFPSHSVIEKGQTVTLRCDPISGHDNLYWYRRVMGKEIKFLLHFVKESKQDESGMPNNRFLAERTGGTYSTLKVQPAELEDSGVYFCASSGPGLAFREQYFGPGTRLTVT.

This rearrangement joins TRBV4-3 to TRBJ2-7; D is unresolved. The CDR3 consists of 15 residues. Germline CDR1 reads LGHNA; CDR2 reads YSLEER. Trimming took 1 base from V and 2 from J, leaving 12 bases between them. In DNA form, the CDR3 reads TGCGCCAGCAGCCAAGGTACCTGGCGGACCTACGAGCAGTACTTC. It codes for CASSQGTWRTYEQYF.

The V call is TRBV6-5, the J call TRBJ1-1; D gene unclear. CDR1 and CDR2 from the germline V gene are MNHEY and SVGAGI. This CDR3 comprises 13 residues. V gave up 5 bases and J gave up 11 bases, with 18 bases separating them. The CDR3 sequence: CASSASGRVGAFF. In nucleotides, the CDR3 is TGTGCCAGCAGTGCCTCCGGCCGGGTAGGCGCTTTCTTT.

The CDR3 spells CSARDLHGIGDRSGNTIYF. As DNA, the CDR3 is TGCAGTGCTAGAGATCTACATGGGATTGGGGACCGCTCTGGAAACACCATATATTTT. This chain joins TRBV20-1 and TRBJ1-3; D possibly corresponds to TRBD1 (5 bases). The CDR3 loop spans 19 amino acids. Germline V gives CDR1 DFQATT, CDR2 SNEGSKA (reference sequence). Trimming left V 0 bases short and J 0 bases short, with 21 bases between.

The chain is built from TRBV9 and TRBJ2-1; possibly TRBD2 for D (6 bases). From germline, CDR1 is SGDLS and CDR2 YYNGEE. Trimming took 2 bases from V and 3 from J, leaving 24 bases between them. This CDR3 is built from 19 residues. The CDR3 DNA is TGTGCCAGCAGCGTCACACCGGGACTCAGACCGGAACGCTACAATGAGCAGTTCTTC. This gives the protein CASSVTPGLRPERYNEQFF.

The rearrangement joins TRBV7-9 to TRBJ2-1, with D tentatively TRBD1 (5 bases). The ends were cut back, 5 bases at V and 0 bases at J, with 11 bases in the middle. The CDR3 is 15 residues long. From germline, CDR1 is SEHNR and CDR2 FQNEAQ (reference sequence). DNA of the CDR3: TGTGCCAGCAGCGGGGCCAGGAGCTCCTACAATGAGCAGTTCTTC. This encodes CASSGARSSYNEQFF.

At least ten counts were recorded for this clonotype. This chain links TRBV7-8 with TRBJ2-1; 8 bases match TRBD1. Germline CDR1 SGHVS, CDR2 FQNEAQ. V trimming: 5 bases; J trimming: 5 bases; junction bases outside the gene matches: 5. The CDR3 has 14 amino acids. The CDR3 spells CASSTYRGNNEQFF. DNA of the CDR3: TGTGCCAGCAGCACGTACAGGGGGAACAATGAGCAGTTCTTC.

This clonotype was seen a few times. The chain employs TRBV20-1 and TRBJ1-2; 8 nucleotides align to TRBD1. The CDR3 spans 12 residues. Germline loops: CDR1 DFQATT, CDR2 SNEGSKA (reference sequence). V dropped 5 bases and J dropped 4; count of bases not matched to a gene: 3. CDR3 in DNA: TGCAGTGCTTACCAGGGGGCCTATGGCTACACCTTC. Protein: CSAYQGAYGYTF.

This sequence joins TRBV4-3 and TRBJ2-7; D is tentatively TRBD1 or TRBD2 (5 bases each). The CDR3 has 14 amino acids. V gave up 1 base and J gave up 3 bases, with 10 bases separating them. Germline CDR1 is LGHNA and CDR2 is YSLEER. The chain's CDR3 is CASSQGRGVYEQYF. DNA for the CDR3: TGCGCCAGCAGCCAAGGAAGGGGAGTCTACGAGCAGTACTTC.

This clonotype was observed a single time. This chain links TRBV6-5 with TRBJ1-5, with a weak D call TRBD1 (6 bases). Germline-derived CDR1 and CDR2 are MNHEY and SVGAGI. The V and J ends lost 5 bases and 1 base respectively, with 15 bases between them. This CDR3 is 16 amino acids long. The CDR3 region is CASSPRDNGSNQPQHF. The CDR3 nucleotides read TGTGCCAGCAGTCCCCGGGACAATGGGAGCAATCAGCCCCAGCATTTT.

V and J are TRBV19 and TRBJ1-1; D remains unclear. V lost 0 bases and J 1 base, leaving 9 bases between the germline ends. Germline CDR1 and CDR2: LNHDA and SQIVND (reference sequence). The CDR3 covers 15 residues. The CDR3 sequence: CASSIDPGSNTEAFF. The CDR3 DNA reads TGTGCCAGTAGTATAGATCCTGGCTCGAACACTGAAGCTTTCTTT.

The chain couples TRBV5-4 to TRBJ1-1, with unresolved D. CDR1 SGHNT and CDR2 YYREEE come from the germline V gene (reference sequence). V was trimmed by 0 bases and J by 5 bases, leaving 14 bases between them. CDR3 length equals 15 residues. The CDR3 loop is CASSLAGTPGTEAFF. CDR3 bases: TGTGCCAGCAGCTTGGCGGGTACGCCGGGAACTGAAGCTTTCTTT. Based on the CDR3 plus reference TRBV5-4 and TRBJ1-1, the full variable domain is ETGVTQSPTHLIKTRGQQVTLRCSSQSGHNTVSWYQQALGQGPQFIFQYYREEENGRGNFPPRFSGLQFPNYSSELNVNALELDDSALYLCASSLAGTPGTEAFFGQGTRLTVV.

The table lists this clonotype with many counts. The chain combines TRBV20-1 with TRBJ2-3, with a tentative D call TRBD2 (5 bases). Trimming pared 2 bases from V and 5 bases from J, leaving 11 bases between. This CDR3 comprises 13 residues. Germline V gives CDR1 DFQATT, CDR2 SNEGSKA (reference sequence). The CDR3 loop reads CSARSSPGDTQYF. The CDR3 DNA is TGCAGTGCTAGATCTAGCCCGGGAGATACGCAGTATTTT.

This clonotype turned up a few times. The rearrangement links TRBV7-6 to TRBJ2-2; D may be TRBD2 (5 bases). In germline, CDR1 is SGHVS, CDR2 FNYEAQ. Trimming pared 1 base from V and 7 bases from J, leaving 19 bases between. The CDR3 is 17 amino acids. The CDR3 here is CASSLGTLAYNLGELFF. As DNA, the CDR3 is TGTGCCAGCAGCTTAGGAACCCTAGCCTACAACCTCGGGGAGCTGTTTTTT.

The chain couples TRBV27 to TRBJ2-7, with D perhaps given as TRBD1 or TRBD2 (5 bases each). This CDR3 comprises 15 residues. The germline V gene encodes CDR1 MNHEY and CDR2 SMNVEV (reference sequence). V was shortened by 4 bases and J by 0 bases, with 13 bases between the two germline ends. CDR3 protein: CASSSYRDPSYEQYF. The CDR3 nucleotides are TGTGCCAGCAGTTCCTACCGGGACCCCTCCTACGAGCAGTACTTC.

The chain carries TRBV7-8 and TRBJ1-4; D unclear. Germline CDR1 is SGHVS and CDR2 is FQNEAQ. V dropped 1 base and J dropped 2 bases, with 8 bases sitting between them. This CDR3 spans 15 amino acids. The CDR3 spells CASSLVLGTNEKLFF. For the CDR3, the DNA is TGTGCCAGCAGCTTAGTTCTGGGGACTAATGAAAAACTGTTTTTT.

The J gene is TRBJ1-1, the V gene TRBV24-1; 9 bases line up with TRBD1. Trimming cost V 9 bases and J 13 bases; bases outside gene matches: 11. Looked up from germline, CDR1 is KGHDR and CDR2 is SFDVKD. The CDR3 has 12 residues. The CDR3: CATLTGGLLFFF. CDR3 coding DNA: TGTGCCACCCTTACAGGGGGCCTCCTGTTTTTCTTT.

This clonotype was detected only a few times. The chain links TRBV3-1 to TRBJ2-1, with 9 bases that match TRBD2. V dropped 5 bases and J dropped 8; count of bases not matched to a gene: 13. Germline lookup yields CDR1 LGHDT and CDR2 YNNKEL (reference sequence). CDR3 length: 16 residues. In DNA form, the CDR3 reads TGTGCCAGCAGCTTCCTAGCGGGAACCCGTCCCCATGAGCAGTTCTTC. It translates to CASSFLAGTRPHEQFF.

The chain links TRBV11-2 to TRBJ2-1; perhaps TRBD1 as D (5 bases). There are 18 residues in the CDR3. Germline CDR1 is SGHAT and CDR2 is FQNNGV. V shed 5 bases and J shed 4 bases, with 24 bases lying between them. The CDR3 loop reads CASSQLRGSLPRYNEQFF. The CDR3 coding sequence is TGTGCCAGCAGCCAACTTAGGGGTAGCTTACCCCGATACAATGAGCAGTTCTTC.

This chain links TRBV29-1 with TRBJ2-1; 10 positions match TRBD2. The CDR3 loop spans 13 amino acids. V lost 0 bases to trimming and J lost 9 bases; unmatched junction nucleotides: 2. Germline V gene data show CDR1 as SQVTM and CDR2 as ANQGSEA. CDR3 nucleotide sequence: TGCAGCGTTGAAGATTGGACTAGCGGTGAGCAGTTCTTC. Translated, it gives CSVEDWTSGEQFF.

This clonotype was found many times. The chain carries TRBV20-1 and TRBJ1-5; D gene uncertain. Looked up from germline, CDR1 is DFQATT and CDR2 is SNEGSKA (reference sequence). Trimming removed 2 bases from V and 0 bases from J, with 11 bases in between. This CDR3 contains 15 residues. The CDR3 here is CSARIGLNSNQPQHF. The CDR3 DNA is TGCAGTGCTAGAATCGGACTTAATAGCAATCAGCCCCAGCATTTT.

This chain uses TRBV5-1 with TRBJ2-1; 7 bases line up with TRBD2. V lost 0 bases to trimming and J lost 10 bases; unmatched junction nucleotides: 13. Germline CDR1 SGHRS, CDR2 YFSETQ. The CDR3 covers 16 residues. CDR3 protein: CASSLVPSGSNREQFF. The CDR3 nucleotides read TGCGCCAGCAGCTTGGTGCCTAGCGGTTCAAATAGGGAGCAGTTCTTC. Combining the CDR3 with reference TRBV5-1 and TRBJ2-1 gives the whole variable domain KAGVTQTPRYLIKTRGQQVTLSCSPISGHRSVSWYQQTPGQGLQFLFEYFSETQRNKGNFPGRFSGRQFSNSRSEMNVSTLELGDSALYLCASSLVPSGSNREQFFGPGTRLTVL.

The chain uses TRBV4-3 and TRBJ1-1; D gene ambiguous. Germline CDR1 is LGHNA and CDR2 is YSLEER. V gave up 0 bases and J gave up 2 bases, with 4 bases separating them. This CDR3 spans 13 amino acids. The CDR3 sequence is CASSQDYNTEAFF. CDR3 sequence (DNA): TGCGCCAGCAGCCAAGATTATAACACTGAAGCTTTCTTT.

The V call is TRBV6-5, the J call TRBJ2-3, with D tentatively TRBD1 (6 bases). This CDR3 is 14 amino acids long. Germline CDR1 and CDR2: MNHEY and SVGAGI. V lost 2 bases to trimming and J lost 2 bases, with 8 bases between them. CDR3 region: CASSYGQNTDTQYF. DNA for the CDR3: TGTGCCAGCAGTTACGGACAGAACACAGATACGCAGTATTTT.

The rearrangement uses TRBV7-2 and TRBJ2-2; D unresolved. V lost 4 bases, J lost 8 bases, and 11 bases lay in between. Germline V gene lookup returns CDR1 SGHTA and CDR2 FQGNSA. This CDR3 is 13 amino acids long. The CDR3 region has the DNA TGTGCCAGCAGCTCTTGGCACGATGGGGAGCTGTTTTTT. This translates into CASSSWHDGELFF. The full variable domain, completed using reference TRBV7-2 and TRBJ2-2, is GAGVSQSPSNKVTEKGKDVELRCDPISGHTALYWYRQSLGQGLEFLIYFQGNSAPDKSGLPSDRFSAERTGGSVSTLTIQRTQQEDSAVYLCASSSWHDGELFFGEGSRLTVL.

The J gene is TRBJ2-7, the V gene TRBV24-1; D ambiguous. Trimming took off 5 bases at V and 6 bases at J, with 10 bases between the two ends. Germline V CDR1 and CDR2: KGHDR, SFDVKD. The CDR3 is 12 residues long. The CDR3 region has the DNA TGTGCCACCAGTGGTACGGGCTCCGAGCAGTACTTC. Its translation is CATSGTGSEQYF.

The chain uses TRBV20-1 and TRBJ2-1; TRBD2 matches at 11 bases. This CDR3 region has 16 residues. Germline loops: CDR1 DFQATT, CDR2 SNEGSKA (reference sequence). With 3 bases clipped from V and 5 bases from J, the junction kept 9 bases outside the gene matches. The CDR3 loop is CSASGLLAGDHNEQFF. CDR3 DNA: TGCAGTGCTAGTGGGCTACTAGCGGGAGATCACAATGAGCAGTTCTTC.

The chain couples TRBV5-1 to TRBJ2-3; 14 bases agree with TRBD2. Germline CDR1 is SGHRS and CDR2 is YFSETQ. Unmatched junction bases numbered 27, after V lost 5 bases and J lost 1 base. The CDR3 runs 24 residues. The CDR3 spells CASRTLPGLAGVIQLSAGTDTQYF. DNA of the CDR3: TGCGCCAGCAGAACACTACCGGGACTAGCGGGAGTTATTCAGCTCTCCGCCGGCACAGATACGCAGTATTTT. The whole variable domain, filled in from reference TRBV5-1 and TRBJ2-3, reads KAGVTQTPRYLIKTRGQQVTLSCSPISGHRSVSWYQQTPGQGLQFLFEYFSETQRNKGNFPGRFSGRQFSNSRSEMNVSTLELGDSALYLCASRTLPGLAGVIQLSAGTDTQYFGPGTRLTVL.